This TCR beta chain was retrieved from a study of control samples from healthy donors and cancer patients (dated by TCRdb to the early 2020s). At the junction V is shortened by 0 bases and J by 5 bases, with 14 bases in between. The CDR3 runs 16 amino acids, cysteine and phenylalanine included. The entry retains the CDR3 DNA only, 48 bases that are in frame from base 1. Reading the germline V gene gives CDR1 SGDLS and CDR2 YYNGEE. The library was prepared using the immunoSEQ multiplex PCR assay. Drawn from immuneACCESS, this table holds only the in-frame rearrangements with V and J called that TCRdb kept. Clones are partly lost; checked studies trace under half to an unresolved V gene and leave the rest unexplained. Across this sample there are about 130,000 clones, with 75% to 95% seen only once. Of the sample, around 2.5% falls within the top ten clones. With regard to this clone: Its antigen is still unknown. No base quality information exists; no much larger clone differs at one position.

This clonotype originated in a man aged 35 to 55 in good health. The sample was blood. The sequence joins TRBV9 to TRBJ2-2; TRBD1 is perhaps the D gene, given 6 matching bases. The DNA sequence follows: TGTGCCAGCAGCGTAGGTTCAGGGGCTGGAACCGGGGAGCTGTTTTTT. Translated, it gives CASSVGSGAGTGELFF. The full variable domain, completed from the reference TRBV9 and TRBJ2-2 proteins outside the CDR3, reads DSGVTQTPKHLITATGQRVTLRCSPRSGDLSVYWYQQSLDQGLQFLIQYYNGEERAKGNILERFSAQQFPDLHSELNLSSLELGDSALYFCASSVGSGAGTGELFFGEGSRLTVL.